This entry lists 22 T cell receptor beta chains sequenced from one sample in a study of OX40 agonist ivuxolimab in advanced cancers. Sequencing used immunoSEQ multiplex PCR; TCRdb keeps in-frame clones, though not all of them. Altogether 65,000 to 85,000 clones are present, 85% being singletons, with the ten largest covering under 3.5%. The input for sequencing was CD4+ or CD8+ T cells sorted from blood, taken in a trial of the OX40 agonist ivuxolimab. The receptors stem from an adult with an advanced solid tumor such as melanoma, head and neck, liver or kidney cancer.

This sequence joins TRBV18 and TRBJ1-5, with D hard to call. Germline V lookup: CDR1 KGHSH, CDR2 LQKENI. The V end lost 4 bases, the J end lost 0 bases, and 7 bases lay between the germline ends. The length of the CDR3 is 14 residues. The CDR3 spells CASSRGDSNQPQHF. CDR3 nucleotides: TGTGCCAGCTCACGGGGTGATAGCAATCAGCCCCAGCATTTT.

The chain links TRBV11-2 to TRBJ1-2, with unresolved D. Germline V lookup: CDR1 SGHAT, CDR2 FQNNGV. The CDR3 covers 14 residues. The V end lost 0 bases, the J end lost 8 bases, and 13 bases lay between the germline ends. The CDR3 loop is CASSLEPGSRGYTF. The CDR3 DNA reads TGTGCCAGCAGCTTAGAACCGGGGTCCCGAGGCTACACCTTC.

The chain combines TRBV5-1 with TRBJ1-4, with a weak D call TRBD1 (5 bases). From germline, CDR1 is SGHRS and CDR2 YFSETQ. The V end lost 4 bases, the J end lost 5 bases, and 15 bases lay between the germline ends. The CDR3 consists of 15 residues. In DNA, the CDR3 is TGCGCCAGCAGCGCCCGGGACCAGGCGAATGAAAAACTGTTTTTT. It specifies CASSARDQANEKLFF.

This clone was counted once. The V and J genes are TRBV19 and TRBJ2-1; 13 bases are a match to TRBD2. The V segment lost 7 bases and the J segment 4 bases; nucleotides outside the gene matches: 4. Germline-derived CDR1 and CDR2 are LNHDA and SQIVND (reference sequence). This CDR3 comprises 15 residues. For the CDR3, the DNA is TGTGCCAGTATAGGGACTAGCGGGATTTACAATGAGCAGTTCTTC. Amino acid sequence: CASIGTSGIYNEQFF.

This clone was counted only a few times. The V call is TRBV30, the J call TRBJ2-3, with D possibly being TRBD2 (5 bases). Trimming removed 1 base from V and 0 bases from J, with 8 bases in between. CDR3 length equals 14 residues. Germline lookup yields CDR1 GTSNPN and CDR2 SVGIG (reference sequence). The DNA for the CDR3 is TGTGCCTGGAGTGGACTAACTAGCACAGATACGCAGTATTTT. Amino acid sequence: CAWSGLTSTDTQYF.

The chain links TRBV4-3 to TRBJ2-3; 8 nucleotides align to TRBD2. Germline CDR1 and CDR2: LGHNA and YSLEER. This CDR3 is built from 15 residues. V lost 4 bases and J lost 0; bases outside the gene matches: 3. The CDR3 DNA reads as TGCGCCAGCAGCCCCGGACTAGCCAGCACAGATACGCAGTATTTT. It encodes CASSPGLASTDTQYF.

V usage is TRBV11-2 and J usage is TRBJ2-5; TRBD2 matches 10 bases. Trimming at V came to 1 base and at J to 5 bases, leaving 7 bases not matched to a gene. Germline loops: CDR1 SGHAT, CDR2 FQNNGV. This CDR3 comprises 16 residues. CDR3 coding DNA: TGTGCCAGCAGCTTAGGGCTGCTAGCGGGAGACGAGACCCAGTACTTC. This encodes CASSLGLLAGDETQYF. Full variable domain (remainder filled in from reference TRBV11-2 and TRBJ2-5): EAGVAQSPRYKIIEKRQSVAFWCNPISGHATLYWYQQILGQGPKLLIQFQNNGVVDDSQLPKDRFSAERLKGVDSTLKIQPAKLEDSAVYLCASSLGLLAGDETQYFGPGTRLLVL.

The CDR3 sequence is CSARVQERGYF. For the CDR3, the DNA is TGCAGTGCTAGAGTCCAGGAGAGGGGGTACTTC. The chain couples TRBV20-1 to TRBJ2-5; either TRBD1 or TRBD2 may supply D (5 bases each). Trimming took off 1 base at V and 13 bases at J, with 13 bases between the two ends. The length of the CDR3 is 11 residues. Looked up from germline, CDR1 is DFQATT and CDR2 is SNEGSKA (reference sequence).

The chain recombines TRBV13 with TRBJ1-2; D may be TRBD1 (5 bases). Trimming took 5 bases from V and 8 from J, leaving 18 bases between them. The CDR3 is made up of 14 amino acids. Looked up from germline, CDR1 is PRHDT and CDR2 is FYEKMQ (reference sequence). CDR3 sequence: CASSRTGAGMGYTF. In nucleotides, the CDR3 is TGTGCCAGCAGCCGCACCGGGGCAGGGATGGGCTACACCTTC.

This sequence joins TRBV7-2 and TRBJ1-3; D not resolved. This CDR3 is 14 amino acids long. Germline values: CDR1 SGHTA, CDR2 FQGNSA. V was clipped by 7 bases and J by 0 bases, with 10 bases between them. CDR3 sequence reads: CASTGPSSGNTIYF. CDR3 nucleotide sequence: TGTGCCAGCACCGGACCGAGCTCTGGAAACACCATATATTTT.

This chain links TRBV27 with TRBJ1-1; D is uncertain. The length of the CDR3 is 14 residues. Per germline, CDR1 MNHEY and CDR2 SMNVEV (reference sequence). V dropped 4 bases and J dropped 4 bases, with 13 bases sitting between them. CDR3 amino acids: CASSSGEPGTEAFF. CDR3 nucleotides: TGTGCCAGCAGTTCCGGGGAACCCGGCACTGAAGCTTTCTTT.

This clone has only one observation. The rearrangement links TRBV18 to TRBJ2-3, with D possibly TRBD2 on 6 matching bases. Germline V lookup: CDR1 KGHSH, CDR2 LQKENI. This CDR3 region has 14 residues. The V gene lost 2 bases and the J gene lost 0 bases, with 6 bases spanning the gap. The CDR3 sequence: CASSPGTSTDTQYF. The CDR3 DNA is TGTGCCAGCTCACCAGGGACTAGCACAGATACGCAGTATTTT.

The CDR3 DNA reads as TGTGCCAGCAGCCCCGGCCTCTATGGCTACACCTTC. This translates into CASSPGLYGYTF. This chain connects TRBV14 to TRBJ1-2, with no clear D. CDR1 is SGHDN and CDR2 is FVKESK in the germline V gene. The CDR3 consists of 12 residues. Trimming stripped 4 bases from V and 4 bases from J, with 7 bases between.

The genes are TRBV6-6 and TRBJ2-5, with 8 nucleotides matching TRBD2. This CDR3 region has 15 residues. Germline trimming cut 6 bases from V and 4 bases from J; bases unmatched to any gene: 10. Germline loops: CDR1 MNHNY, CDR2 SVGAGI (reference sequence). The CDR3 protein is CASRGAGALPETQYF. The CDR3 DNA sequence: TGTGCCAGCAGGGGAGCGGGGGCCCTACCAGAGACCCAGTACTTC.

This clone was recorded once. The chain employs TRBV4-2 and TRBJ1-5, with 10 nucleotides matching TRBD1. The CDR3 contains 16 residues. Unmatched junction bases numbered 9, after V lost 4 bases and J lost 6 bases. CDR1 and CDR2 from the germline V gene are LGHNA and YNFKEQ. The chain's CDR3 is CASSPIGQGDGQPQHF. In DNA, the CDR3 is TGTGCCAGCAGCCCTATCGGACAGGGGGATGGTCAGCCCCAGCATTTT.

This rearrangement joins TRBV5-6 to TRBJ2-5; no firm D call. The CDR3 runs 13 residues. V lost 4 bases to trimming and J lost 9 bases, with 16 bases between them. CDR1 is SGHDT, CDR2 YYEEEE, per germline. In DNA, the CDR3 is TGTGCCAGCAGCCTGCTGGGCCCGACGGCCCAGTACTTC. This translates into CASSLLGPTAQYF.

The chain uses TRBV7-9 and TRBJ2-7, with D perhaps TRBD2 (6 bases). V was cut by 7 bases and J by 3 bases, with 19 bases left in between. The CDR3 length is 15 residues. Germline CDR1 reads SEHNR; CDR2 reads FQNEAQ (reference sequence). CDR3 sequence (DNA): TGTGCCAGCATGAAATGGGAGGCGGGGCGCTACGAGCAGTACTTC. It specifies CASMKWEAGRYEQYF.

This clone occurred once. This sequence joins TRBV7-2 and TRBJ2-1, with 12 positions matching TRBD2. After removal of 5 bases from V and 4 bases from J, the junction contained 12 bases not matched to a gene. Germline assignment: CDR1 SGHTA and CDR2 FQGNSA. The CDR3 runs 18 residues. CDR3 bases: TGTGCCAGCAGCGCCGTGACGCTAGCGGGGGGGAGGTACAATGAGCAGTTCTTC. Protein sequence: CASSAVTLAGGRYNEQFF.

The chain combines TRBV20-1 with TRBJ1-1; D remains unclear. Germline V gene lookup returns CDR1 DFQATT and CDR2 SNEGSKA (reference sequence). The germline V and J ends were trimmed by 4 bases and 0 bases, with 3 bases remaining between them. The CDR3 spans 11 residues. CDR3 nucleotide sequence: TGCAGTGCTAAAGTGAACACTGAAGCTTTCTTT. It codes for CSAKVNTEAFF.

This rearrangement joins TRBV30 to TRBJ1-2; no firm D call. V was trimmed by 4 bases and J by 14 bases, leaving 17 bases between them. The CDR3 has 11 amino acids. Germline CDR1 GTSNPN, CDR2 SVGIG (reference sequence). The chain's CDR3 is CAWNRAQETTF. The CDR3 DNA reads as TGTGCCTGGAATCGGGCCCAGGAAACGACCTTC.

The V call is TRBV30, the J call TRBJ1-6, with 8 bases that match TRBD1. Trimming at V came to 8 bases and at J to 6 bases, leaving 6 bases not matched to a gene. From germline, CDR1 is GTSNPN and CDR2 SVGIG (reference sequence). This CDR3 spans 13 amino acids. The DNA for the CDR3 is TGTGCCCTTAGGACAGGGACTAATTCACCCCTCCACTTT. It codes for CALRTGTNSPLHF.

CDR3 bases: TGCGCCAGCAGCTGGGGGCGGGTCGAGACCCAGTACTTC. Translated, it gives CASSWGRVETQYF. J is TRBJ2-5 and V is TRBV5-1; D perhaps matches TRBD1 (6 bases). Germline V gives CDR1 SGHRS, CDR2 YFSETQ. V was shortened by 3 bases and J by 5 bases, with 11 bases between the two germline ends. The CDR3 is 13 residues long.